This TCR beta chain emerged from a study of blood T cell repertoires in COVID-19 (dated by TCRdb to about 2020). About the full investigation: Samples from collaborators originated in the United States, Italy and Spain and spanned both the acute and convalescent phases of COVID-19. The material from the prospective study consisted of cDNA or gDNA derived from T cells, B-cell-depleted T cells, or PBMCs. Subjects who had been exposed to COVID-19, were actively infected with it, or had recovered from it provided the deeply sampled blood TCRbeta repertoires that made up the dataset. The repertoires were released in a freely available public database meant as a resource for research on the immune response to SARS-CoV-2. Samples came from the ongoing ImmuneRACE study (first 160 participants) plus 1,254 subjects from 6 global collaborators. A de-identified subject ID, COVID-19 status, age in years and sex were almost always included in the sample metadata. Where available, HLA class I and class II types were obtained from metadata supplied by the sample provider rather than from assay-based typing.

Overall study outcomes, separate from this receptor: The quantity of clinical and demographic metadata differed by source and by participant and was supplied without curation.

TCRbeta CDR3 regions were amplified from genomic DNA using the immunoSEQ Assay, a bias-controlled multiplex PCR. The study's own analysis went as follows. The number of nucleated cells in each sample was estimated by amplification of reference gene primers within the assay. Sequence reads were collapsed and filtered to measure the absolute abundance of every unique TCRbeta CDR3 rearrangement. Productive Simpson clonality was computed per sample as the square root of Simpson's diversity index over productive rearrangements. TCRdb took over this immuneACCESS table, retaining in-frame rearrangements with V and J assigned. Such tables are incomplete; in checked studies, under half of the missing clones stem from an unresolved V gene, and the remainder is unexplained. The DNA gave D and trimming, while V, J and clone size come from that table. The sample yields 90,000 to 150,000 clones; approximately 71% were counted once. Roughly 7.9% of the sample is taken by the ten largest.

Whole blood was collected in K2EDTA tubes by collaborating institutions according to the institutions' own protocols. For TCRbeta analysis, collaborators shipped samples in one of three forms: frozen whole blood, isolated PBMCs, or DNA extracted from either of those sample types. The CDR3 spans 13 residues, from the cysteine through the phenylalanine. Of all the DNA, just the CDR3 is kept, 39 bases in frame from base 1. CDR1 and CDR2 were assigned from the germline V gene as ENHRY and SYGVKD. This clone showed up just a few times. Its antigen is still unknown. Per-base qualities were not stored, and no clone one base away is much larger.

Sequencing was carried out using peripheral blood. The clonotype was recovered from a human donor in a cohort sampled during active COVID-19. Rearrangement joined TRBV10-3 to TRBJ2-1; TRBD1 is possibly the D segment (7 matching bases). The nucleotides read TGTGCGAGCCGGGGGACAGTTCACAATGAGCAGTTCTTC. The resulting protein is CASRGTVHNEQFF.